The source of this TCR beta chain is a study of cytomegalovirus exposure and HLA in healthy donors. It was with 60 Vbeta and 13 Jbeta primers that the PCR ran. Profiling relied on immunoSEQ multiplex PCR, and the TCRdb table lists in-frame clones only, not all of them. The sample has some 140,000 clones; over 70% are singletons. Comments on this clone: Its antigen is not identified.

Study-wide points: What TCR beta sequences reportedly achieved was accurate prediction of HLA-A and HLA-B alleles in most subjects.

The length of the CDR3 is 17 residues. After removal of 1 base from V and 6 bases from J, the junction contained 13 bases not matched to a gene. Germline CDR1 is SGHDT and CDR2 is YYEEEE. Sequencing was done on a sample of PBMCs. The clonotype comes from a woman aged 18-30 years in good health and CMV-seronegative. The rearrangement links TRBV5-6 to TRBJ2-7; 10 bases are a match to TRBD2. The CDR3 region is CASSLIAEASGRFEQYF. The CDR3 nucleotides are TGTGCCAGCAGCTTGATTGCAGAAGCTAGCGGGAGATTCGAGCAGTACTTC.